The sequence of this T cell receptor beta chain was determined in a study of PD-1 blockade in classical Hodgkin lymphoma. About the research overall: The nivolumab dose that patients received was 3 mg/kg, given intravenously every 2 weeks.

The method was immunoSEQ multiplex PCR; TCRdb's version includes in-frame clones alone and lacks a portion of them. The table has tens of thousands of clones, 82% seen once; the top ten hold about 9.9%. Every single patient, without exception, relapsed after autologous stem cell transplantation, and brentuximab vedotin exposure varied. The study recorded best responses of complete response, partial response or progressive disease. Points on this clone: Its target is not known.

The CDR3 extends over 19 amino acids. V was clipped by 4 bases and J by 2 bases, with 27 bases between them. Germline V lookup: CDR1 MGHRA, CDR2 YSYEKL. Study conclusions and caveats: Newly diagnosed and completely responding patients shared comparable baseline diversity. By C4D1 there was a significant rise in CD4+ TCR diversity but not in CD8+ TCR diversity.

This clonotype was obtained from a human donor with classical Hodgkin lymphoma. Sequencing used peripheral blood mononuclear cells (PBMCs), obtained before the second cycle of nivolumab. This sequence joins TRBV4-1 and TRBJ2-7; perhaps TRBD2 as D (6 bases). The CDR3 bases are TGCGCCAGCAGCCGGAAATTCTCGGACGGGGAGCGGGTCCCCTACGAGCAGTACTTC. This sequence encodes CASSRKFSDGERVPYEQYF.